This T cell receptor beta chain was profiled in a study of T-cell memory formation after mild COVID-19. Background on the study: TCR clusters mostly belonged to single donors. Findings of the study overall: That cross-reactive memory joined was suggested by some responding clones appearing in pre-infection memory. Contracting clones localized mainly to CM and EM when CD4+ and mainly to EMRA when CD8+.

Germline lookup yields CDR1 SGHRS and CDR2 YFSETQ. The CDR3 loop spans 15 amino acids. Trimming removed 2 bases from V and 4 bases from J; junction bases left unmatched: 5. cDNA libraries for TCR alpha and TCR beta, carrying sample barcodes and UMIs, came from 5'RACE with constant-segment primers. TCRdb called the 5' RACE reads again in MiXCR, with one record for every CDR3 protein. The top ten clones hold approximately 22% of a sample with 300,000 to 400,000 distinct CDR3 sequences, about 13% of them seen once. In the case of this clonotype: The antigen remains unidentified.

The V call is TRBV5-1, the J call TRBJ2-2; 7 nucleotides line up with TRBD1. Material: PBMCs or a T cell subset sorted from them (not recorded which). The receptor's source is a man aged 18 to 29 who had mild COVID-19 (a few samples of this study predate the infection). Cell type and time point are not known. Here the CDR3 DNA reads TGCGCCAGCAGCTTTTCCGGGACAGCCACCGGGGAGCTGTTTTTT. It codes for CASSFSGTATGELFF.